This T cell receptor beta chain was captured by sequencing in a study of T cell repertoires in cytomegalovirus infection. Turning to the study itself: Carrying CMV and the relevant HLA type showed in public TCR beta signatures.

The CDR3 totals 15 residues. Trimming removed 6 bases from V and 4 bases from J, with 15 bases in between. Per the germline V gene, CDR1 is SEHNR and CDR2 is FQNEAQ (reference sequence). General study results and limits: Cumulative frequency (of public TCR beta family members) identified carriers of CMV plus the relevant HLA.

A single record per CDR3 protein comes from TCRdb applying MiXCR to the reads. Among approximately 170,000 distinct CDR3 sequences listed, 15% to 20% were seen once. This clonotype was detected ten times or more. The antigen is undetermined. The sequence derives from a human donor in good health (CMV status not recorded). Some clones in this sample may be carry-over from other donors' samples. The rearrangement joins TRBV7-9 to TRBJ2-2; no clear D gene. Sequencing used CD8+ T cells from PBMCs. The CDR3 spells CASRPSDGGTGELFF. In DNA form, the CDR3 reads TGTGCCAGCAGGCCATCAGACGGCGGCACCGGGGAGCTGTTTTTT.